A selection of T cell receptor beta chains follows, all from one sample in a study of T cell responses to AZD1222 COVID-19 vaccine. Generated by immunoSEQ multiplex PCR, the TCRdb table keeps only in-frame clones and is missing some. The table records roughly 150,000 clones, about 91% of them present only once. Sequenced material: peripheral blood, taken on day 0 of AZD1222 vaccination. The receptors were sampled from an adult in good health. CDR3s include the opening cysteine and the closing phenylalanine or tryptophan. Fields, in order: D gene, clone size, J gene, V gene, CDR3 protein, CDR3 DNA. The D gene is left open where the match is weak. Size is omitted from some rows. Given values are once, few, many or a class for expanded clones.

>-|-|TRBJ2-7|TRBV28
CASSFTVEGEQYF
TGTGCCAGCAGTTTTACAGTAGAAGGCGAGCAGTACTTC
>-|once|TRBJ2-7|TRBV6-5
CASSPRTHYPYEQYF
TGTGCCAGCAGTCCCAGGACGCACTACCCTTACGAGCAGTACTTC
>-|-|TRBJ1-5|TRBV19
CASSIGVGNQPQHF
TGTGCCAGTAGTATAGGTGTAGGGAATCAGCCCCAGCATTTT
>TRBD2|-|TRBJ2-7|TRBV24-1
CATSDWTRSGHEQYF
TGTGCCACCAGTGACTGGACTAGGAGTGGCCACGAGCAGTACTTC
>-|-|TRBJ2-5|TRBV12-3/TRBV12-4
CASSLREQETQYF
TGTGCCAGCAGTTTACGTGAACAAGAGACCCAGTACTTC
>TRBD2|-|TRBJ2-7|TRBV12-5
CASGFWQGGTYEQYF
TGTGCTAGTGGTTTCTGGCAGGGAGGGACCTACGAGCAGTACTTC
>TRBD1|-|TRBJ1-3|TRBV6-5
CASSYSLTGSGNTIYF
TGTGCCAGCAGTTACTCCTTGACAGGGAGTGGAAACACCATATATTTT
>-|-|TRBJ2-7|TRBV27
CASSPAVSYEQYF
TGTGCCAGCAGCCCAGCAGTCTCCTACGAGCAGTACTTC
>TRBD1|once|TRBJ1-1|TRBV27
CASSLFRGTGGKNTEAFF
TGTGCCAGCAGTTTATTTAGAGGGACAGGGGGAAAGAACACTGAAGCTTTCTTT
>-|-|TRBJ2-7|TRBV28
CASREGDEQYF
TGTGCCAGCAGAGAGGGAGACGAGCAGTACTTC
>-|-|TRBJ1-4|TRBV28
CASSLFRISAGEKLFF
TGTGCCAGCAGTTTATTCCGGATATCGGCGGGGGAAAAACTGTTTTTT
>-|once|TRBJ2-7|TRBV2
CASSDPGKVVQQYF
TGTGCCAGCAGTGATCCCGGGAAAGTAGTTCAGCAGTACTTC
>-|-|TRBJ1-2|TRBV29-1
CSSLTNYGYTF
TGCAGCTCCTTGACGAACTATGGCTACACCTTC
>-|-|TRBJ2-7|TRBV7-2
CASSPLLGGISYEQYF
TGTGCCAGCAGCCCCTTACTGGGCGGGATATCCTACGAGCAGTACTTC
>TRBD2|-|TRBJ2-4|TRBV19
CASSIGGLAADIAKNIQYF
TGTGCCAGTAGTATAGGGGGACTAGCGGCAGATATAGCCAAAAACATTCAGTACTTC
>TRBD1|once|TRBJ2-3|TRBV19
CASRTQGAGDTQYF
TGTGCCAGTAGGACGCAGGGGGCAGGAGATACGCAGTATTTT
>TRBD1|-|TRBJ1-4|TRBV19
CASTGDRPNEKLFF
TGTGCCAGTACGGGGGACAGGCCTAATGAAAAACTGTTTTTT
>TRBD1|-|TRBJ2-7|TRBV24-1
CATSPGQGSMEQYF
TGTGCCACCAGTCCCGGACAGGGTTCAATGGAGCAGTACTTC
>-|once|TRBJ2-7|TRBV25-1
CASSSGGATGYEQYF
TGTGCCAGCAGTTCGGGCGGGGCGACGGGATACGAGCAGTACTTC
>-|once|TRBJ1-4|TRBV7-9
CASSLAAGPVNEKLFF
TGTGCCAGCAGCTTAGCCGCTGGACCTGTCAATGAAAAACTGTTTTTT
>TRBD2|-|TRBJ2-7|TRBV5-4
CASSWTSVAYEQYF
TGTGCCAGCAGCTGGACTAGCGTTGCCTACGAGCAGTACTTC
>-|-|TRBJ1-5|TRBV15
CATSGSSNQPQHF
TGTGCCACCAGCGGCAGCTCCAATCAGCCCCAGCATTTT
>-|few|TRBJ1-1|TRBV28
CASSTGSYTEAFF
TGTGCCAGCAGTACAGGGTCGTACACTGAAGCTTTCTTT
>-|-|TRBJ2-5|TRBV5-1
CASSLVQGGETQYF
TGCGCCAGCAGCTTGGTACAGGGTGGAGAGACCCAGTACTTC
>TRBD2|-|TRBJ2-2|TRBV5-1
CASLLSGSTGELFF
TGCGCCAGCCTACTTAGCGGGAGCACCGGGGAGCTGTTTTTT
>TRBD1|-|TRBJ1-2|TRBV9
CASSPGTGSYGYTF
TGTGCCAGCAGCCCCGGGACAGGATCCTATGGCTACACCTTC
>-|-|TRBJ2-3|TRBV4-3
CASSQEYPQDTQYF
TGCGCCAGCAGCCAAGAGTACCCGCAAGATACGCAGTATTTT
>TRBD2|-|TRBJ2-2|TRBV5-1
CASNFGLAGELGNTGELFF
TGCGCCAGCAACTTTGGACTAGCGGGAGAGTTAGGGAACACCGGGGAGCTGTTTTTT
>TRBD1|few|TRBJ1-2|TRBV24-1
CATSDPPGQGDGYTF
TGTGCCACCAGTGACCCACCGGGACAGGGGGACGGCTACACCTTC
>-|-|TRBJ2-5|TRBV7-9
CASSLLATQYF
TGTGCCAGCAGCTTACTAGCTACCCAGTACTTC
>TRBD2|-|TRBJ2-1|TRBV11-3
CASSAWTSGGYNEQFF
TGTGCCAGCAGCGCCTGGACTAGCGGGGGATACAATGAGCAGTTCTTC
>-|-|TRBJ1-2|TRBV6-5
CASSYSTNYGYTF
TGTGCCAGCAGTTACTCCACTAACTATGGCTACACCTTC
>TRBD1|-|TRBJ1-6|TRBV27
CASSLTPPQGGVSPLHF
TGTGCCAGCAGTTTAACCCCTCCGCAAGGGGGCGTTTCACCCCTCCACTTT
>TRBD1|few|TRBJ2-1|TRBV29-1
CSVEAPDRTYNEQFF
TGCAGCGTTGAAGCTCCGGACAGGACATACAATGAGCAGTTCTTC
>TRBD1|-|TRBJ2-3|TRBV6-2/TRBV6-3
CASSRDRVVTDTQYF
TGTGCCAGCAGCCGGGACAGGGTAGTCACAGATACGCAGTATTTT
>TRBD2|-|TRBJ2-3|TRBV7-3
CASSQLAGGPDTQYF
TGTGCCAGCAGCCAATTAGCGGGAGGGCCCGATACGCAGTATTTT
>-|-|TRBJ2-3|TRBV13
CASRDGLISSTDTQYF
TGTGCCAGCAGGGACGGACTGATCTCTAGCACAGATACGCAGTATTTT
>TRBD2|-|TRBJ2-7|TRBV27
CASSSLAGSTPYEQYF
TGTGCCAGCAGTTCCTTAGCGGGAAGTACCCCCTACGAGCAGTACTTC
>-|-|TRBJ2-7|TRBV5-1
CASSRLEGSYEQYF
TGCGCCAGCAGCCGGCTTGAGGGCTCCTACGAGCAGTACTTC
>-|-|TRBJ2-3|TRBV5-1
CASSPLRRGNTQYF
TGCGCCAGCAGCCCGTTGAGGAGGGGAAATACGCAGTATTTT
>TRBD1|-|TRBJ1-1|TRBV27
CASGLRTGGAFGWDTEAFF
TGTGCCAGCGGACTGAGGACAGGGGGCGCCTTCGGATGGGACACTGAAGCTTTCTTT
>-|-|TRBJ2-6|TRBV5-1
CASSLASTDLAGANVLTF
TGCGCCAGCAGCTTGGCGTCGACGGATTTGGCTGGGGCCAACGTCCTGACTTTC
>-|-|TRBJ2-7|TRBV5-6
CASTPAGPLNEQYF
TGTGCCAGCACTCCGGCAGGGCCGTTGAACGAGCAGTACTTC
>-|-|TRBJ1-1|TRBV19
CASSIITGNTEAFF
TGTGCCAGTAGTATAATAACGGGGAACACTGAAGCTTTCTTT
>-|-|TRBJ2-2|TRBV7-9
CASSSRQVTYTGELFF
TGTGCCAGCAGCTCAAGACAGGTCACCTACACCGGGGAGCTGTTTTTT
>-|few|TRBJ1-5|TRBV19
CASSPQDRNQPQHF
TGTGCCAGTAGCCCACAGGATCGGAATCAGCCCCAGCATTTT